This entry describes one TCR beta chain. This sample is part of a study of T cell changes during pregnancy in multiple sclerosis. The protocol was immunoSEQ multiplex PCR, while the TCRdb copy is restricted to in-frame clones and leaves out a portion. The table shows 60,000 to 75,000 clones, with roughly nine tenths occurring only once. Germline-derived CDR1 and CDR2 are MNHEY and SVGAGI. CDR3 size: 15 residues. Trimming took 6 bases from V and 3 from J, leaving 14 bases between them. The source is a female donor with multiple sclerosis, enrolled in a pregnancy study. The sequences come from peripheral blood, collected after pregnancy. V usage is TRBV6-5 and J usage is TRBJ2-2; D is unresolved. CDR3 protein: CASRQPDLDTGELFF. In DNA, the CDR3 is TGTGCCAGCAGGCAGCCTGACTTAGACACCGGGGAGCTGTTTTTT.